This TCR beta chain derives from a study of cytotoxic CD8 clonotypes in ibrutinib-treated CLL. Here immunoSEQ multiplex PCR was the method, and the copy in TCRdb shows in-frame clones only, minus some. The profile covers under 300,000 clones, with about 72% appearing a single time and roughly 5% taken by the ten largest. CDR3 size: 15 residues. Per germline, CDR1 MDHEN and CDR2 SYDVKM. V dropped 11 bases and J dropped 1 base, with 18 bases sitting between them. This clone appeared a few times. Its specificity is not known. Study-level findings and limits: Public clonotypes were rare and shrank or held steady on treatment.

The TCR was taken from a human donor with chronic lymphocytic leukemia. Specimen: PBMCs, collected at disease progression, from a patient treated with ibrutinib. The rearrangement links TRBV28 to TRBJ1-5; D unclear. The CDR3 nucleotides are TGTGCCTCAGCAGTTCTCCGGGGAAGCAATCAGCCCCAGCATTTT. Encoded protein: CASAVLRGSNQPQHF.